This T cell receptor (beta chain) was recorded in a study of blood T cell repertoires in COVID-19. Study overall: T cells, B-cell-depleted T cells, or PBMCs supplied cDNA or gDNA.

Original handling: For nucleated cells, counts were estimated from reference gene primer amplification. Generated by immunoSEQ multiplex PCR, the TCRdb table keeps only in-frame clones and is missing some. The V and J calls and clone size were taken over from that table, and D and trimming were inferred from the DNA. The sample lists about 140,000 clones, about 86% occurring once. V gave up 4 bases and J gave up 4 bases; unmatched junction bases: 10. The V gene's germline CDR1 is SGHKS and CDR2 YYEKEE (reference sequence). CDR3 length equals 16 residues. The rearrangement joins TRBV5-5 to TRBJ1-4, with TRBD1 matching over 7 bases. The sequenced sample was peripheral blood. This TCR was sampled from a woman aged 55-69 years with acute or convalescent COVID-19. This chain's CDR3 is CASSRGWGQRNEKLFF. The CDR3 region has the DNA TGTGCCAGCAGCCGCGGCTGGGGACAGCGTAATGAAAAACTGTTTTTT. Together with reference TRBV5-5 and TRBJ1-4, the CDR3 gives the full variable domain: DAGVTQSPTHLIKTRGQQVTLRCSPISGHKSVSWYQQVLGQGPQFIFQYYEKEERGRGNFPDRFSARQFPNYSSELNVNALLLGDSALYLCASSRGWGQRNEKLFFGSGTQLSVL.